Following are 14 T cell receptor beta chains from one sample sequenced in a study of molecular identifiers for immune sequencing clone quantification. TCRdb itself ran the PCR reads through MiXCR, one entry per CDR3 protein. Among about 86,000 distinct CDR3 sequences, 20% to 30% were seen once, and the ten largest hold about 0.8%. The specimen was naive CD8+ T cells from blood, with Jurkat cell RNA spiked in. Subset meaning: FACS-sorted CD8+CD4-CCR7+CD45RA+ naive T cells. The receptor set was obtained from a human donor in good health. Some libraries in this study had Jurkat cell RNA spiked in.

This clonotype was seen just once. This may be a read error: a much more frequent sequence differs by one nucleotide. CDR3 DNA sequence: TGTGCCAGCAGCCCGCAAAAAGGGGAGGGAATATACACTGAAGCTTTCTTT. Translated: CASSPQKGEGIYTEAFF. V gene TRBV12-3 or TRBV12-4 combines with J gene TRBJ1-1, with a weak D call TRBD1 (5 bases). This CDR3 has 17 residues. V was cut by 6 bases and J by 3 bases, with 23 bases left in between.

About this clonotype: This may be a read error, as it is one base from a much larger clone. V is TRBV7-9 and J is TRBJ2-7; 8 bases are a match to TRBD1. CDR1 is SEHNR, CDR2 FQNEAQ, per germline (reference sequence). The V gene end was trimmed by 4 bases and the J gene end by 5 bases; junction bases not matched to a gene: 4. The CDR3 loop spans 13 amino acids. The CDR3 DNA reads as TGTGCCAGCAGCTCAGACAGGGGCCACGAGCAGTACTTC. Protein: CASSSDRGHEQYF.

There are many counts of this clonotype. The chain recombines TRBV6-5 with TRBJ1-1; 7 positions agree with TRBD1. Looked up from germline, CDR1 is MNHEY and CDR2 is SVGAGI. The length of the CDR3 is 14 residues. V gave up 6 bases and J gave up 0 bases; unmatched junction bases: 4. This CDR3 reads CASSHRGLNTEAFF. DNA for the CDR3: TGTGCCAGCAGCCACAGGGGCCTGAACACTGAAGCTTTCTTT.

About this clonotype itself: A much larger clone lies one base from this, so it may be a read error. This rearrangement joins TRBV7-6 to TRBJ1-4; the D is unclear. The CDR3 extends over 14 amino acids. The germline V and J ends were trimmed by 5 bases and 7 bases, with 14 bases remaining between them. Germline CDR1 reads SGHVS; CDR2 reads FNYEAQ. For the CDR3, the DNA is TGTGCCAGCAGCCCCCACGGGAGGCCTGAAAAACTGTTTTTT. This encodes CASSPHGRPEKLFF.

This clonotype was seen many times. The rearrangement joins TRBV6-2 or TRBV6-3 to TRBJ2-7; D is uncertain. The CDR3 sequence is 12 residues long. Germline CDR1 reads MNHEY; CDR2 reads SVGEGT. V was trimmed by 6 bases and J by 3 bases, leaving 9 bases between them. This CDR3 reads CASSPPVYEQYF. The CDR3, as DNA: TGTGCCAGCAGCCCTCCGGTCTACGAGCAGTACTTC.

Regarding this clonotype: This may be a read error: a much more frequent sequence differs by one nucleotide. The chain uses TRBV6-2 or TRBV6-3 and TRBJ1-5, with D maybe TRBD1 (5 bases). Germline CDR1 is MNHEY and CDR2 is SVGEGT. CDR3 size: 14 residues. CDR3 in DNA: TGTGCCAGCAATTACGTAGGTCCGACAGATGCCAGACATTTT. The encoded protein is CASNYVGPTDARHF.

The chain joins TRBV27 to TRBJ2-7; 8 bases are a match to TRBD1. The CDR3 consists of 13 residues. The junction had 2 bases not matched to a gene; V was cut back by 5 bases and J by 2 bases. Germline CDR1 is MNHEY and CDR2 is SMNVEV (reference sequence). The CDR3 here is CASSRGQAYEQYF. In DNA, the CDR3 is TGTGCCAGCAGTAGGGGACAGGCCTACGAGCAGTACTTC.

The genes are TRBV2 and TRBJ1-5, with a possible D match to TRBD1 (6 bases). The CDR3 consists of 16 residues. Looked up from germline, CDR1 is SNHLY and CDR2 is FYNNEI. Trimming removed 5 bases from V and 4 bases from J, with 18 bases in between. Here the CDR3 reads CASSPGTPSPNQPQHF. CDR3 nucleotides: TGTGCCAGCAGTCCTGGGACACCAAGCCCGAATCAGCCCCAGCATTTT.

This clonotype was seen ten or more times. V gene TRBV4-1 combines with J gene TRBJ2-3, with D maybe TRBD2 (5 bases). The V end was cut by 1 base, the J end by 4 bases, with 12 bases between. The CDR3 has 15 residues. The germline V gene encodes CDR1 MGHRA and CDR2 YSYEKL. CDR3 DNA sequence: TGCGCCAGCAGCCAAGTACCCGGGGTTGCAGATACGCAGTATTTT. It encodes CASSQVPGVADTQYF.

The chain uses TRBV7-9 and TRBJ2-3, with 8 bases aligning to TRBD2. This CDR3 comprises 15 residues. The junction had 18 bases not matched to a gene; V was cut back by 5 bases and J by 14 bases. Germline CDR1 and CDR2: SEHNR and FQNEAQ (reference sequence). The CDR3 nucleotides read TGTGCCAGCAGCCCCCCGGCCAGCGGGGGATCCGTAGGGTATTTT. This gives the protein CASSPPASGGSVGYF.

A few counts support this clonotype. This chain connects TRBV6-5 to TRBJ2-7; D is unresolved. Between the trimmed V and J ends, which lost 6 bases and 5 bases, there was a span of 8 bases. The length of the CDR3 is 11 residues. CDR1 is MNHEY, CDR2 SVGAGI, per germline. As DNA, the CDR3 is TGTGCCAGCAGCTGGGCGGACGAGCAGTACTTC. It specifies CASSWADEQYF.

This clonotype was picked up a small number of times. The J gene is TRBJ2-7, the V gene TRBV7-9, with D hard to call. The length of the CDR3 is 12 residues. The germline V gene encodes CDR1 SEHNR and CDR2 FQNEAQ (reference sequence). The V and J ends lost 6 bases and 3 bases respectively, with 9 bases between them. Here the CDR3 reads CASSLDYYEQYF. In nucleotides, the CDR3 is TGTGCCAGCAGTTTGGATTACTACGAGCAGTACTTC.

This clonotype was detected a few times. CDR3 amino acids: CASSLIGNEQFF. The CDR3 DNA reads TGTGCCAGCAGTTTAATCGGAAATGAGCAGTTCTTC. J is TRBJ2-1 and V is TRBV12-3 or TRBV12-4, with D hard to call. Trimming took 2 bases from V and 7 from J, leaving 6 bases between them. This CDR3 region has 12 residues.

This clonotype was seen repeatedly, ten times or more. V and J are TRBV4-1 and TRBJ2-7; 8 bases align to TRBD1. V was pared by 4 bases and J by 3 bases, with 8 bases of the junction left unmatched. Germline lookup yields CDR1 MGHRA and CDR2 YSYEKL. This CDR3 has 15 amino acids. CDR3 loop: CASSPVGTGVYEQYF. As DNA, the CDR3 is TGCGCCAGCAGCCCGGTCGGGACAGGTGTCTACGAGCAGTACTTC.